The 9 T cell receptor beta chains below were found in one sample sequenced in a study of regulatory T cells in long-lasting Graves disease. Time point given: persistent/refractory GD, antithyroid drugs over 5 years with positive TRAb. RNA isolated from PBMCs was used to make the TCR library. Through Arm-PCR of CDR3 regions and iRepertoire HTBI primers, TCR beta libraries were built. TCRdb re-derived calls from the multiplex PCR reads in MiXCR, one entry per CDR3 protein. The repertoire holds over 650,000 distinct CDR3 sequences, with 25% to 35% as singletons. Sequencing was performed on peripheral blood mononuclear cells (PBMCs), taken when the disease was refractory, from a patient treated with antithyroid drugs. All receptors derive from a female donor with Graves disease.

Written as DNA, the CDR3 is TGTGCCAGCAGCTTGACTCCCGGGACAGGGGGGGTAGAGCCCCAGCATTTT. Its protein is CASSLTPGTGGVEPQHF. The chain carries TRBV7-6 and TRBJ1-5; 11 nucleotides match TRBD1. The ends lost 3 bases at V and 8 bases at J; junction bases unmatched: 12. The CDR3 is 17 amino acids. CDR1 SGHVS and CDR2 FNYEAQ come from the germline V gene.

The chain employs TRBV4-1 and TRBJ2-7; 8 bases map to TRBD2. The CDR3 runs to 16 residues. Germline assignment: CDR1 MGHRA and CDR2 YSYEKL. Trimming removed 2 bases from V and 3 bases from J; junction bases left unmatched: 9. The CDR3 DNA reads as TGCGCCAGCAGCCAACCAAGCGGGAGAGGGGACTACGAGCAGTACTTC. This encodes CASSQPSGRGDYEQYF.

The rearrangement uses TRBV18 and TRBJ2-7; D ambiguous. Looked up from germline, CDR1 is KGHSH and CDR2 is LQKENI. V was cut by 2 bases and J by 3 bases, with 11 bases left in between. CDR3 length equals 14 residues. As DNA, the CDR3 is TGTGCCAGCTCACCAGTCTCCGGTAACTACGAGCAGTACTTC. Translation: CASSPVSGNYEQYF.

The chain couples TRBV12-3 or TRBV12-4 to TRBJ2-7; D might be TRBD2 (5 bases). Trimming removed 1 base from V and 3 bases from J, with 13 bases in between. CDR3 length: 15 amino acids. This CDR3 reads CASSLGAGNIYEQYF. The DNA for the CDR3 is TGTGCCAGCAGTTTAGGGGCGGGCAATATCTACGAGCAGTACTTC.

This clonotype has only a few counts. The genes are TRBV5-1 and TRBJ1-5; TRBD1 aligns across 7 bases. V trimming: 3 bases; J trimming: 2 bases; junction bases outside the gene matches: 8. Germline CDR1 SGHRS, CDR2 YFSETQ. The CDR3 is made up of 16 amino acids. CDR3 residues: CASSYGQVEGNQPQHF. The CDR3 DNA reads as TGCGCCAGCAGCTACGGACAGGTAGAAGGCAATCAGCCCCAGCATTTT.

The chain carries TRBV11-2 and TRBJ2-5; 8 nucleotides align to TRBD2. Per germline, CDR1 SGHAT and CDR2 FQNNGV. This CDR3 has 15 residues. V shed 1 base, J shed 4 bases, and the junction held 5 bases outside the gene matches. CDR3 coding DNA: TGTGCCAGCAGCTTAGGAGCGGGAGTAGGAGAGACCCAGTACTTC. This codes for CASSLGAGVGETQYF.

The V and J genes are TRBV12-3 or TRBV12-4 and TRBJ2-2; D ambiguous. The CDR3 consists of 16 residues. Trimming removed 2 bases from V and 0 bases from J, with 10 bases in between. The CDR3 sequence is CASSLPQAANTGELFF. The CDR3 coding sequence is TGTGCCAGCAGTTTACCGCAGGCCGCGAACACCGGGGAGCTGTTTTTT.

In its sample, this clonotype was seen a few times. The rearrangement links TRBV5-6 to TRBJ1-2; D may be TRBD1 (5 bases). The V end was cut by 0 bases, the J end by 7 bases, with 16 bases between. This CDR3 is built from 15 residues. The germline V gene encodes CDR1 SGHDT and CDR2 YYEEEE. The CDR3, as DNA: TGTGCCAGCAGCTTGGCCTCGGGGACCCTAGGTGGCTACACCTTC. Protein sequence: CASSLASGTLGGYTF.

There are a few counts of this clonotype. This chain connects TRBV11-2 to TRBJ2-5; no clear D gene. The CDR3 consists of 14 residues. Between the trimmed V and J ends, which lost 3 bases and 5 bases, there was a span of 13 bases. The germline CDR1 and CDR2 sequences are SGHAT and FQNNGV. CDR3 sequence (DNA): TGTGCCAGCAGCTTCCTGGGGTACGGGGAGACCCAGTACTTC. Amino acid sequence: CASSFLGYGETQYF.